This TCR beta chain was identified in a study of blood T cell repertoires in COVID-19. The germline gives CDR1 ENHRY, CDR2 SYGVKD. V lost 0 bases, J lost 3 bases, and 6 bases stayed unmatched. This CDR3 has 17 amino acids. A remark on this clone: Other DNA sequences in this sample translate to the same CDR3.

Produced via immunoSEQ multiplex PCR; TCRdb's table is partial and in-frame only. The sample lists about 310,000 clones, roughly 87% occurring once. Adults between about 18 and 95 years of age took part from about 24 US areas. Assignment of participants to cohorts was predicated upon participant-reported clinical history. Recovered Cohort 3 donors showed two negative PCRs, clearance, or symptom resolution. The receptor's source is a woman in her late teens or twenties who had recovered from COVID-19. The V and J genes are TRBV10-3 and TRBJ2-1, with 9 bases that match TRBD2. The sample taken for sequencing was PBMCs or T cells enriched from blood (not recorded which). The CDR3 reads CAISESRASGDYNEQFF. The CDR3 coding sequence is TGTGCCATCAGTGAGTCTAGGGCTAGCGGGGACTACAATGAGCAGTTCTTC.